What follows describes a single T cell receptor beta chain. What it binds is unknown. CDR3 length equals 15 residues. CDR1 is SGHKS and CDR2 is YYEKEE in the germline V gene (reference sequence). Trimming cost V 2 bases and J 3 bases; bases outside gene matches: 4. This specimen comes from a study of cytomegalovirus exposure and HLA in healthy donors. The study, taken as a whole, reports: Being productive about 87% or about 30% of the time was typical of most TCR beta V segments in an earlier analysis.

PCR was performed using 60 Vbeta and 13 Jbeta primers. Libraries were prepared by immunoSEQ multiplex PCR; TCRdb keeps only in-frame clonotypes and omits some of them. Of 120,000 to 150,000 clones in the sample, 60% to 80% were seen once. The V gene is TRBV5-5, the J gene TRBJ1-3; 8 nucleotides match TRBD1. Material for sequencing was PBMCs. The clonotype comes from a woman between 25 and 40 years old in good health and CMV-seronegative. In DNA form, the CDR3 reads TGTGCCAGCAGCTTACAACAGGGGGTTGGAAACACCATATATTTT. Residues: CASSLQQGVGNTIYF.